Listed below are T cell receptor beta chains from one sample, sequenced in a study of blood T cell repertoires in COVID-19. Some clones are missing from TCRdb's copy, which holds only in-frame ones; the method was immunoSEQ multiplex PCR. The data show nearly 250,000 clones, around 86% seen once. Sample: PBMCs or T cells enriched from blood (not recorded which). These receptor sequences come from a woman in her fifties or sixties who had recovered from COVID-19. CDR3s include the opening cysteine and the closing phenylalanine or tryptophan. The order of the fields is J gene, CDR3 length, V gene, CDR3 protein.

J: TRBJ2-1
length: 17
V: TRBV14
CDR3: CASSQVGQGRLFNEQFF

J: TRBJ1-1
length: 12
V: TRBV3-1/TRBV3-2
CDR3: CASSQVSSSAFF

J: TRBJ2-7
length: 15
V: TRBV6-5
CDR3: CASSYSSRSSYEQYF

J: TRBJ1-1
length: 18
V: TRBV19
CDR3: CASMRGLGQRNMNTEAFF

J: TRBJ2-5
length: 15
V: TRBV2
CDR3: CASREQGLVGETQYF

J: TRBJ1-5
length: 14
V: TRBV30
CDR3: CAWSAGSSGQPQHF

J: TRBJ1-1
length: 13
V: TRBV6-2/TRBV6-3
CDR3: CASSHQWNTEAFF

J: TRBJ1-1
length: 14
V: TRBV7-2
CDR3: CASSLIGGTTEAFF

J: TRBJ1-1
length: 15
V: TRBV25-1
CDR3: CASSPSGQGATEAFF

J: TRBJ2-7
length: 15
V: TRBV7-6
CDR3: CASSANTVASYEQYF

J: TRBJ1-2
length: 13
V: TRBV2
CDR3: CASRVTGYNGYTF

J: TRBJ2-1
length: 16
V: TRBV4-2
CDR3: CASSFYVGEVGNEQFF

J: TRBJ1-2
length: 15
V: TRBV9
CDR3: CASSVDLGGSYGYTF

J: TRBJ2-3
length: 16
V: TRBV4-1
CDR3: CASSWNRGLDADTQYF

J: TRBJ2-7
length: 14
V: TRBV5-1
CDR3: CASSLEGTSGEQYF

J: TRBJ2-7
length: 15
V: TRBV29-1
CDR3: CSVWIRGTASYEQYF

J: TRBJ2-3
length: 16
V: TRBV13
CDR3: CASSLVRPRDTDTQYF

J: TRBJ1-6
length: 12
V: TRBV12-5
CDR3: CASGEGQSPLHF

J: TRBJ2-7
length: 13
V: TRBV13
CDR3: CASSLGLEYEQYF

J: TRBJ2-3
length: 18
V: TRBV4-3
CDR3: CASSHARGGAMGSDTQYF

J: TRBJ1-6
length: 17
V: TRBV5-5
CDR3: CASSLRDSGTWRSPLHF

J: TRBJ2-7
length: 14
V: TRBV9
CDR3: CASSLDQGAGEQYF

J: TRBJ1-6
length: 14
V: TRBV7-3
CDR3: CASSLQGSNSPLHF

J: TRBJ2-7
length: 15
V: TRBV19
CDR3: CASSKESSASYEQYF